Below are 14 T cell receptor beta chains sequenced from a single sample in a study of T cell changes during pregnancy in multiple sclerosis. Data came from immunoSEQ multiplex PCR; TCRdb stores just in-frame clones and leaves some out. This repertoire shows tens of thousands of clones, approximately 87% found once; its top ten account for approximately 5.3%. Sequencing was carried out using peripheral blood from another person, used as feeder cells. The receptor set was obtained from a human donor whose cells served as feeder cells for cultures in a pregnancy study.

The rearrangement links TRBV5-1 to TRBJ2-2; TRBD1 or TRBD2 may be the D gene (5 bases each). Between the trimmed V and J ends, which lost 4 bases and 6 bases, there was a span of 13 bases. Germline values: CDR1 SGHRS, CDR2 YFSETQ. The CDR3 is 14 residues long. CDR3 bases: TGCGCCAGCAGCCCAGGGACCCTTTCCGGGGAGCTGTTTTTT. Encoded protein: CASSPGTLSGELFF.

The DNA of the CDR3 is TGTGCCAGCAAGACGGACAGAAACAATGAGCAGTTCTTC. As protein: CASKTDRNNEQFF. The V gene is TRBV6-5, the J gene TRBJ2-1; D is possibly TRBD1 (6 bases). The ends were cut back, 7 bases at V and 5 bases at J, with 12 bases in the middle. The CDR3 consists of 13 residues. CDR1 and CDR2 (germline): MNHEY, SVGAGI.

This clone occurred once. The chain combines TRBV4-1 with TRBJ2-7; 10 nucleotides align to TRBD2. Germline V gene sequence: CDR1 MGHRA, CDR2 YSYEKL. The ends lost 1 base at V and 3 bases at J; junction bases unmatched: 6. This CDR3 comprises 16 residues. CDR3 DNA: TGCGCCAGCAGCCAAGGGCCGGGACTAGCGAACTACGAGCAGTACTTC. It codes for CASSQGPGLANYEQYF.

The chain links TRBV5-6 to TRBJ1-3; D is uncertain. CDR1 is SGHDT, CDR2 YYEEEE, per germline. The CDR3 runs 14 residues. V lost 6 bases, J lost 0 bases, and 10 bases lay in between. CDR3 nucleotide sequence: TGTGCCAGCACCGGACGGAGCTCTGGAAACACCATATATTTT. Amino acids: CASTGRSSGNTIYF.

CDR3 region: CASKQFYEQYF. CDR3 sequence (DNA): TGTGCCAGCAAACAGTTCTACGAGCAGTACTTC. This sequence joins TRBV6-5 and TRBJ2-7; D unclear. Looked up from germline, CDR1 is MNHEY and CDR2 is SVGAGI. The CDR3 totals 11 residues. Trimming left V 7 bases short and J 3 bases short, with 7 bases between.

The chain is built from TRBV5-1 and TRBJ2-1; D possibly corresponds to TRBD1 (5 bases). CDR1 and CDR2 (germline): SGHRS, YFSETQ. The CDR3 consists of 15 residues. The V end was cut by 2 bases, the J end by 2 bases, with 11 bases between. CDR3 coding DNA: TGCGCCAGCAGCTTCGGACAAGGGGCCTACAATGAGCAGTTCTTC. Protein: CASSFGQGAYNEQFF.

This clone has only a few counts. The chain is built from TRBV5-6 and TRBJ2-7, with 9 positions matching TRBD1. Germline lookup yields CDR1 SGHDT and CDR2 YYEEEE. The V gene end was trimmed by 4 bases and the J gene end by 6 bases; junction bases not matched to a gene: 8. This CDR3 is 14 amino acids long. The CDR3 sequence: CASSPGTGQREQYF. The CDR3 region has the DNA TGTGCCAGCAGCCCGGGGACAGGGCAACGCGAGCAGTACTTC.

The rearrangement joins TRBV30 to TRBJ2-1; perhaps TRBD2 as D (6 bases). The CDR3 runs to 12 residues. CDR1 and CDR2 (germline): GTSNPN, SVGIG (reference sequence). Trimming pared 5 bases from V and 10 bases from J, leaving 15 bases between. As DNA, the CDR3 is TGTGCCTGGGACATGGGTGGGGGGGAGCAGTTCTTC. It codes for CAWDMGGGEQFF.

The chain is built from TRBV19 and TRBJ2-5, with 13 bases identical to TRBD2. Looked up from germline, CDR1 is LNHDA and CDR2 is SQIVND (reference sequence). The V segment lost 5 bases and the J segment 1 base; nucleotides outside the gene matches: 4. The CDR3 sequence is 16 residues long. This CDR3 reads CASSPGLAGFQETQYF. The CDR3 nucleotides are TGTGCCAGTAGTCCGGGACTAGCGGGGTTCCAAGAGACCCAGTACTTC.

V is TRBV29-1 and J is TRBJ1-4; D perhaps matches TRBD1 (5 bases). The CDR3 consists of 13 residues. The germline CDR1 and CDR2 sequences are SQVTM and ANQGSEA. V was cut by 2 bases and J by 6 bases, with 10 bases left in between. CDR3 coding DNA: TGCAGCGTTGAAATGGGGGAGGATGAAAAACTGTTTTTT. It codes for CSVEMGEDEKLFF.

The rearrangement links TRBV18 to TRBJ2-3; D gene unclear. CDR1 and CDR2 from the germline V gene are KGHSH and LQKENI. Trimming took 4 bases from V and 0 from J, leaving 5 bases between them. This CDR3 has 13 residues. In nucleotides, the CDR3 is TGTGCCAGCTCACTCGGAAGCACAGATACGCAGTATTTT. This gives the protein CASSLGSTDTQYF.

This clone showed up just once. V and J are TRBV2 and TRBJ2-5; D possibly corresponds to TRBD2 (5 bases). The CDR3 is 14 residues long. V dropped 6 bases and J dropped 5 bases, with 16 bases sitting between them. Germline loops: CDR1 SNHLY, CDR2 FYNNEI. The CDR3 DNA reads TGTGCCAGCAGCCTAGCTGGAGTCCATGAGACCCAGTACTTC. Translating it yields CASSLAGVHETQYF.

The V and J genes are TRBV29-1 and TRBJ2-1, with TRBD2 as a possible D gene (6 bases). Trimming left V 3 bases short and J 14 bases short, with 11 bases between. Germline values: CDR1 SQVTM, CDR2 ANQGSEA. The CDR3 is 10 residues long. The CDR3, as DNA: TGCAGCGTTGATTTGGGCGGGAAGTTCTTC. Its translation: CSVDLGGKFF.

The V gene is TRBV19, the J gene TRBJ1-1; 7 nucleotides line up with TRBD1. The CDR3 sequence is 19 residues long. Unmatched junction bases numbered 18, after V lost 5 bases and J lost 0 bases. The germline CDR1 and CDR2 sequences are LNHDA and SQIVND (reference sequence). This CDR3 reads CASSPTYAQGPVMNTEAFF. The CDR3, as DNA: TGTGCCAGTAGTCCGACCTACGCACAGGGGCCAGTTATGAACACTGAAGCTTTCTTT.